This TCR beta chain originates from a study of blood T cell repertoires in COVID-19. All recovered Cohort 3 donors got two negative PCRs, got clearance, or saw symptom resolution. Sequenced by immunoSEQ multiplex PCR; TCRdb stores in-frame clones only, minus some. Here the sample spans 250,000 to 350,000 clones, 85% being singletons. The CDR3 extends over 15 amino acids. Trimming cost V 5 bases and J 10 bases; bases outside gene matches: 7. The germline gives CDR1 SGHTA, CDR2 FQGNSA. The sample was PBMCs or T cells enriched from blood (not recorded which). The origin of this receptor is a woman in her fifties or sixties who had recovered from COVID-19. The chain is built from TRBV7-2 and TRBJ2-1, with TRBD2 matching over 14 bases. The CDR3 DNA sequence: TGTGCCAGCAGCCTGACTAGCGGGAGGGCCGGCGAGCAGTTCTTC. Its translation: CASSLTSGRAGEQFF.